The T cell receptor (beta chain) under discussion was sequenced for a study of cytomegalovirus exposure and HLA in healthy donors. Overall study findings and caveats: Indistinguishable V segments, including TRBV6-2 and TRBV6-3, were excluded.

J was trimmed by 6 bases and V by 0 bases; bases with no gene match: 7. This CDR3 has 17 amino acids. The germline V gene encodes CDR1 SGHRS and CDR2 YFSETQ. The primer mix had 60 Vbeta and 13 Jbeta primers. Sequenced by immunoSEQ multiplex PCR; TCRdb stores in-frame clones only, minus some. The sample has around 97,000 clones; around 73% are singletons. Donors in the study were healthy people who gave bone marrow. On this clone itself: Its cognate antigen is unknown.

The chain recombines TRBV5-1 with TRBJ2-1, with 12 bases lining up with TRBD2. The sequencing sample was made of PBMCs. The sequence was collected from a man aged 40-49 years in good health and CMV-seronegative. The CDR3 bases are TGCGCCAGCAGCTTGGTTCCTAGCGGGGGGGCCCCCAATGAGCAGTTCTTC. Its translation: CASSLVPSGGAPNEQFF. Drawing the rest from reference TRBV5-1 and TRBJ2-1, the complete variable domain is KAGVTQTPRYLIKTRGQQVTLSCSPISGHRSVSWYQQTPGQGLQFLFEYFSETQRNKGNFPGRFSGRQFSNSRSEMNVSTLELGDSALYLCASSLVPSGGAPNEQFFGPGTRLTVL.